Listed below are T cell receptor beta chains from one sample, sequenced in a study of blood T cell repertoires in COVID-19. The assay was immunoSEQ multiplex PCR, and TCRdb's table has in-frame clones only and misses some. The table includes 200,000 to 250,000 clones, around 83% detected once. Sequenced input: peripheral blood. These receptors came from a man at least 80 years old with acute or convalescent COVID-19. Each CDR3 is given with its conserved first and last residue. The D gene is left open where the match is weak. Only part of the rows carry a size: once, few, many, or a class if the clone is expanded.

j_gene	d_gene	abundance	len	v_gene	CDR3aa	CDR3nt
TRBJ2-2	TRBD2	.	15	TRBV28	CASSPLAGVTGELFF	TGTGCCAGCAGTCCGCTAGCGGGGGTCACCGGGGAGCTGTTTTTT
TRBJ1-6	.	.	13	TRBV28	CATLDSYNSPLHF	TGTGCCACCTTAGACTCCTATAATTCACCCCTCCACTTT
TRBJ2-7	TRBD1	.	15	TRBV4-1	CASSQPGQGPSFRYF	TGCGCCAGCAGCCAACCGGGACAGGGGCCCTCTTTCAGGTACTTC
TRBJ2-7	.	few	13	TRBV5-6	CASSLGLVYEQYF	TGTGCCAGCAGCTTGGGTCTCGTCTACGAGCAGTACTTC
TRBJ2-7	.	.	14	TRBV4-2	CASSQGRERYEQYF	TGTGCCAGCAGCCAAGGCAGGGAACGCTACGAGCAGTACTTC
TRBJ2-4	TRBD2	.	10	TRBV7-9	CASGGDIQYF	TGTGCCAGCGGGGGGGACATTCAGTACTTC
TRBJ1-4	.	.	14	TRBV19	CASSPGRGEEKLFF	TGTGCCAGTAGCCCGGGACGGGGGGAAGAAAAACTGTTTTTT
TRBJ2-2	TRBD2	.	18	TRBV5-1	CATRPGLAGGLNTGELFF	TGCGCCACCCGACCGGGACTAGCGGGGGGCTTGAACACCGGGGAGCTGTTTTTT
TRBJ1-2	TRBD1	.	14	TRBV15	CATRPMDREGGYTF	TGTGCCACCAGACCCATGGACAGGGAAGGCGGCTACACCTTC
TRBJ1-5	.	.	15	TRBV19	CASSMRVGGNQPQHF	TGTGCCAGTAGTATGCGCGTAGGAGGGAATCAGCCCCAGCATTTT
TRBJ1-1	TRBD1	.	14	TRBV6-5	CAKGQVSWGTEAFF	TGTGCCAAAGGACAGGTGTCGTGGGGCACTGAAGCTTTCTTT
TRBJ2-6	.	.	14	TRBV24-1	CATSDPSGANVLTF	TGTGCCACCAGTGATCCCAGTGGGGCCAACGTCCTGACTTTC
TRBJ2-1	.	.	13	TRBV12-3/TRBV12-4	CASSHPPRNEQFF	TGTGCCAGCAGCCACCCCCCTCGGAATGAGCAGTTCTTC
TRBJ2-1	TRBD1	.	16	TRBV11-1	CASSQRQGRAYNEQFF	TGTGCCAGCAGCCAGCGACAGGGTCGCGCCTACAATGAGCAGTTCTTC
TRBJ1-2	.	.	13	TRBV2	CASSGWGRPGYTF	TGTGCCAGCAGTGGGTGGGGGCGTCCTGGCTACACCTTC
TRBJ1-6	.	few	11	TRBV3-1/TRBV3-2	CASSPGATLHF	TGTGCCAGCAGCCCTGGGGCGACCCTCCACTTT
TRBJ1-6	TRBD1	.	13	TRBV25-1	CASSGTGLRALHF	TGTGCCAGCAGTGGGACAGGGTTGCGGGCCCTCCACTTT
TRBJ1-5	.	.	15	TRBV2	CASRARPTGNQPQHF	TGTGCCAGCAGGGCACGCCCTACAGGCAATCAGCCCCAGCATTTT
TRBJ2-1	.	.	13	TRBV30	CAWSVRRDNEQFF	TGTGCCTGGAGTGTAAGGAGGGACAATGAGCAGTTCTTC
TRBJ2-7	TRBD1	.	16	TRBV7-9	CASSPPPGQGGYEQYF	TGTGCCAGCAGCCCGCCGCCGGGACAGGGAGGGTACGAGCAGTACTTC
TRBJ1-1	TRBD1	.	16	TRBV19	CASSLRDRGRQTEAFF	TGTGCCAGTAGCCTCCGGGACAGGGGGCGTCAGACTGAAGCTTTCTTT
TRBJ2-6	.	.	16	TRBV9	CASSVAGVFGANVLTF	TGTGCCAGCAGCGTAGCGGGAGTGTTTGGGGCCAACGTCCTGACTTTC
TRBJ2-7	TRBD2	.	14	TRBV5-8	CASSFGGVSYEQYF	TGTGCCAGCAGCTTCGGGGGGGTTTCCTACGAGCAGTACTTC
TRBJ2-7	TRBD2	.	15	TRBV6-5	CASSPPWAGANEQYF	TGTGCCAGCAGTCCCCCCTGGGCGGGAGCTAACGAGCAGTACTTC
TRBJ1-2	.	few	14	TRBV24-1	CATSDVDTLYGYTF	TGTGCCACCAGTGATGTTGACACTCTCTATGGCTACACCTTC
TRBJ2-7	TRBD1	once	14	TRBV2	CASSLRGQGWEQYF	TGTGCCAGCAGCCTTAGAGGACAGGGGTGGGAGCAGTACTTC
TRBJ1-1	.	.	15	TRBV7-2	CASSSSGGLNTEAFF	TGTGCCAGCAGCTCCTCGGGGGGGCTGAACACTGAAGCTTTCTTT
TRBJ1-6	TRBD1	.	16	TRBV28	CASSRTGATGNSPLHF	TGTGCCAGCAGCAGGACAGGGGCCACCGGTAATTCACCCCTCCACTTT
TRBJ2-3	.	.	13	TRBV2	CASSETDTTTQYF	TGTGCCAGCAGTGAGACGGACACCACGACGCAGTATTTT
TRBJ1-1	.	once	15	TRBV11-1	CASSLRGIGNTEAFF	TGTGCCAGCAGCTTAAGAGGGATTGGGAACACTGAAGCTTTCTTT
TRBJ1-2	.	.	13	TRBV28	CASSTPVDYGYTF	TGTGCCAGCAGTACCCCAGTGGACTATGGCTACACCTTC
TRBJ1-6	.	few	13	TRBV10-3	CAISDRSESPLHF	TGTGCCATCAGTGACAGGTCAGAATCACCCCTCCACTTT
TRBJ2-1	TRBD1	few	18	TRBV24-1	CATSDLDPRDRGGNEQFF	TGTGCCACCAGTGATCTAGACCCCCGGGACAGGGGGGGCAATGAGCAGTTCTTC
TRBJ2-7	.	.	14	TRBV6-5	CASSYGTPPTVQYF	TGTGCCAGCAGTTACGGGACACCTCCTACGGTGCAGTACTTC
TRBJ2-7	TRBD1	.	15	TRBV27	CASSSQTGVTYEQYF	TGTGCCAGCAGTTCCCAAACAGGGGTAACCTACGAGCAGTACTTC
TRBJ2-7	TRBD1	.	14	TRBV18	CASSNGTGLYEQYF	TGTGCCAGCTCAAACGGGACAGGCCTCTACGAGCAGTACTTC
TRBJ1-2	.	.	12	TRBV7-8	CASSPEVPGYTF	TGTGCCAGCAGCCCTGAGGTTCCGGGCTACACCTTC
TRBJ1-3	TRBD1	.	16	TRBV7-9	CASSPRGQSSGNTIYF	TGTGCCAGCAGCCCCAGGGGACAGAGCTCTGGAAACACCATATATTTT
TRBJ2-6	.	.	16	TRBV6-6	CASTLAASSGANVLTF	TGTGCCAGCACGCTCGCAGCGAGCTCTGGGGCCAACGTCCTGACTTTC
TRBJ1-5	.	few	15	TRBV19	CASSIGQVRVQPQHF	TGTGCCAGTAGTATAGGACAGGTCCGGGTACAGCCCCAGCATTTT
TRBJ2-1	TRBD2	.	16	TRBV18	CASSPPRLAGGNEQFF	TGTGCCAGCTCACCACCTAGACTAGCGGGAGGCAATGAGCAGTTCTTC
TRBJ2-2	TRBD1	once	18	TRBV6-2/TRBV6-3	CASSYDRAGGGETGELFF	TGTGCCAGCAGTTACGATAGAGCAGGGGGCGGAGAGACCGGGGAGCTGTTTTTT
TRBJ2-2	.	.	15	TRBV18	CASSPQGANTGELFF	TGTGCCAGCTCACCACAGGGGGCGAACACCGGGGAGCTGTTTTTT
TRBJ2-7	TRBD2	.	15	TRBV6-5	CASSYRGRASYEQYF	TGTGCCAGCAGTTACCGCGGGAGGGCTTCCTACGAGCAGTACTTC
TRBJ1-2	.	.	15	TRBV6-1	CASSEALRGGRGYTF	TGTGCCAGCAGTGAAGCGCTTCGTGGGGGCCGTGGCTACACCTTC
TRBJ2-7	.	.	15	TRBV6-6	CASSLTSGDSHEQYF	TGTGCCAGCAGTTTAACATCCGGGGACTCGCACGAGCAGTACTTC
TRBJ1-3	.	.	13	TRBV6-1	CASSEQIGNTIYF	TGTGCCAGCAGTGAACAGATTGGAAACACCATATATTTT
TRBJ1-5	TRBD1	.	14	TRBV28	CASRPGQGFQPQHF	TGTGCCAGCAGACCGGGACAGGGCTTTCAGCCCCAGCATTTT
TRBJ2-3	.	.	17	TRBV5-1	CASSLAQNSFSTDTQYF	TGCGCCAGCAGCTTGGCTCAGAATTCTTTTAGCACAGATACGCAGTATTTT
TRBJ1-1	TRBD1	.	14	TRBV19	CASSPLQGYTEAFF	TGTGCCAGTAGTCCTCTACAGGGGTACACTGAAGCTTTCTTT
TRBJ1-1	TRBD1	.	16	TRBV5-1	CASSLRRDRGQPKAFF	TGCGCCAGCAGCTTGAGGCGGGACAGGGGTCAGCCAAAAGCTTTCTTT